One sample yielded the 20 T cell receptor beta chains listed below, sequenced in a study of blood T cells in healthy people across ages (dated by TCRdb to the mid-2010s). Libraries were built with 5' RACE. The run used an Illumina HiSeq 2500. The second PCR ran for roughly 6 to 11 cycles and used a J-beta primer mix along with a sample-barcoded 5' primer. TCRdb cleaned the public reads at Q25 with fastp, built clones with MiXCR and kept in-frame beta chains. Records with the same CDR3 protein are collapsed into one entry carrying the most frequent genes and DNA. The sample profile shows about 730,000 distinct CDR3 sequences; 43% of them were found once. The ten largest clones capture roughly 19% of the sample. Sequenced input: blood. Receptors were obtained from a woman aged 55-69 years in good health.

Concerning this clonotype: This may arise from a read error, as a much more abundant clone is one base away. The V gene is TRBV4-2, the J gene TRBJ2-1; D might be TRBD2 (5 bases). Looked up from germline, CDR1 is LGHNA and CDR2 is YNFKEQ. The CDR3 has 15 amino acids. Trimming removed 0 bases from V and 13 bases from J, with 19 bases in between. The CDR3, as DNA: TGTGCCAGCAGCCAAGACGGACTCGCCGCAGAGACCCAGTTCTTC. Its protein is CASSQDGLAAETQFF.

This clonotype was found a few times. The chain carries TRBV9 and TRBJ2-3; 14 nucleotides match TRBD2. With V trimmed by 4 bases and J by 3 bases, 7 bases remained unmatched. The CDR3 length is 17 residues. Germline CDR1 reads SGDLS; CDR2 reads YYNGEE. The CDR3 reads CASSITWTSGGTDTQYF. Here the CDR3 DNA reads TGTGCCAGCAGCATAACTTGGACTAGCGGGGGGACAGATACGCAGTATTTT.

This clonotype was counted between two and nine times. The chain is built from TRBV12-3 or TRBV12-4 and TRBJ2-3; D call uncertain. V lost 5 bases, J lost 1 base, and 7 bases lay in between. The CDR3 runs to 13 residues. In DNA form, the CDR3 reads TGTGCCAGCAGTATAAGAGGCACAGATACGCAGTATTTT. Translated, it gives CASSIRGTDTQYF.

This chain uses TRBV6-1 with TRBJ1-3; TRBD1 might be the D (6 bases). Trimming took off 1 base at V and 4 bases at J, with 8 bases between the two ends. This CDR3 has 14 residues. Per the germline V gene, CDR1 is MNHNS and CDR2 is SASEGT. The CDR3 nucleotides are TGTGCCAGCAGTGAAGATACAGGGGGAAACACCATATATTTT. It translates to CASSEDTGGNTIYF.

The sample holds a few counts of this clonotype. The chain carries TRBV18 and TRBJ2-1; 8 bases match TRBD2. The CDR3 has 15 residues. Germline CDR1 and CDR2: KGHSH and LQKENI. After removal of 4 bases from V and 3 bases from J, the junction contained 5 bases not matched to a gene. This CDR3 reads CASSLEGTSYNEQFF. The DNA for the CDR3 is TGTGCCAGCTCACTGGAGGGGACTAGCTACAATGAGCAGTTCTTC.

The genes are TRBV29-1 and TRBJ2-1; D not resolved. Germline V CDR1 and CDR2: SQVTM, ANQGSEA. The ends were cut back, 0 bases at V and 0 bases at J, with 15 bases in the middle. The CDR3 contains 17 residues. The CDR3 region is CSVEDLHGFFSYNEQFF. The CDR3 nucleotides read TGCAGCGTTGAAGATCTTCACGGGTTCTTCTCCTACAATGAGCAGTTCTTC.

V usage is TRBV4-1 and J usage is TRBJ2-1; tentative D call: TRBD1 (6 bases). Germline V gene lookup returns CDR1 MGHRA and CDR2 YSYEKL. The CDR3 is 16 residues long. Trimming left V 0 bases short and J 3 bases short, with 12 bases between. The CDR3 reads CASSQEERGSYNEQFF. The CDR3 DNA sequence: TGCGCCAGCAGCCAAGAAGAGAGGGGGAGCTACAATGAGCAGTTCTTC.

This clonotype was recorded many times. The J gene is TRBJ2-1, the V gene TRBV29-1; 11 nucleotides align to TRBD2. CDR3 length: 12 residues. V lost 7 bases, J lost 7 bases, and 3 bases stayed unmatched. Germline CDR1 is SQVTM and CDR2 is ANQGSEA. As DNA, the CDR3 is TGCAGCGGCGGACTAGCGGGTAATGAGCAGTTCTTC. Translation: CSGGLAGNEQFF.

V gene TRBV3-1 combines with J gene TRBJ2-1; D is ambiguous. Per germline, CDR1 LGHDT and CDR2 YNNKEL (reference sequence). This CDR3 has 15 amino acids. Trimming took off 1 base at V and 2 bases at J, with 9 bases between the two ends. In DNA, the CDR3 is TGTGCCAGCAGCCAAGTCTCCGCCCCCTACAATGAGCAGTTCTTC. Its protein product is CASSQVSAPYNEQFF.

The chain is built from TRBV28 and TRBJ2-5; 8 nucleotides match TRBD2. Trimming at V came to 3 bases and at J to 1 base, leaving 13 bases not matched to a gene. This CDR3 has 18 residues. Germline assignment: CDR1 MDHEN and CDR2 SYDVKM. The CDR3 is CASSFPRVAGTIQETQYF. CDR3 DNA: TGTGCCAGCAGTTTCCCTCGGGTAGCGGGGACGATCCAAGAGACCCAGTACTTC.

The chain employs TRBV4-1 and TRBJ2-7; no reliable D call. Trimming cost V 0 bases and J 0 bases, with 12 bases left between them. The CDR3 covers 16 residues. Germline values: CDR1 MGHRA, CDR2 YSYEKL. CDR3 in DNA: TGCGCCAGCAGCCAAGATTGGCGGATGAGCTCCTACGAGCAGTACTTC. Encoded protein: CASSQDWRMSSYEQYF.

The chain combines TRBV20-1 with TRBJ2-5, with 11 bases that match TRBD2. V was pared by 3 bases and J by 4 bases, with 1 base of the junction left unmatched. The CDR3 is made up of 13 amino acids. Germline assignment: CDR1 DFQATT and CDR2 SNEGSKA (reference sequence). CDR3 coding DNA: TGCAGTGCTAGGACTAGCGGGACAGAGACCCAGTACTTC. Amino acid sequence: CSARTSGTETQYF.

About this clonotype: This sequence may be a read error, since a much larger clone differs from it by one base. V and J are TRBV12-3 or TRBV12-4 and TRBJ1-5; D possibly corresponds to TRBD1 (5 bases). Trimming cost V 8 bases and J 6 bases, with 11 bases left between them. This CDR3 contains 12 residues. The CDR3 DNA sequence: TGTGCCAGCGGTCTAGGGGTTCAGCCCCAGCATTTT. Translation gives CASGLGVQPQHF.

In its sample, this clonotype was seen many times. This sequence joins TRBV7-8 and TRBJ2-5; tentative D call: TRBD1 (5 bases). This CDR3 spans 16 amino acids. The V end lost 4 bases, the J end lost 3 bases, and 18 bases lay between the germline ends. CDR1 and CDR2 from the germline V gene are SGHVS and FQNEAQ. The CDR3 here is CASSSIEQAFEETQYF. The CDR3 DNA follows: TGTGCCAGCAGCTCCATCGAACAGGCTTTCGAAGAGACCCAGTACTTC.

The V gene is TRBV9, the J gene TRBJ1-2, with 9 bases identical to TRBD1. Trimming cost V 2 bases and J 6 bases; bases outside gene matches: 8. The CDR3 spans 15 residues. Germline assignment: CDR1 SGDLS and CDR2 YYNGEE. The CDR3 DNA reads TGTGCCAGCAGCGTCGCCGGGACAGGGTATGATGGCTACACCTTC. As protein: CASSVAGTGYDGYTF.

The rearrangement joins TRBV10-3 to TRBJ2-3, with 10 bases aligning to TRBD2. In germline, CDR1 is ENHRY, CDR2 SYGVKD. J gave up 5 bases and V 6 bases, and 5 bases lay outside the gene matches. The CDR3 runs 14 residues. CDR3 region: CAIRGTSEGDTQYF. The CDR3 region has the DNA TGTGCCATCAGAGGGACTAGCGAAGGAGATACGCAGTATTTT.

In its sample, this clonotype was seen many times. The rearrangement joins TRBV20-1 to TRBJ2-7, with D unresolved. The germline V gene encodes CDR1 DFQATT and CDR2 SNEGSKA (reference sequence). The ends were cut back, 0 bases at V and 3 bases at J, with 18 bases in the middle. The CDR3 is made up of 16 amino acids. The CDR3 bases are TGCAGTGCTAGAGATCTAGGGCAGTTGGGATACTACGAGCAGTACTTC. This gives the protein CSARDLGQLGYYEQYF.

This clonotype appeared many times. Relative to the germline gene, one junction end is altered; a read error may explain this. The chain carries TRBV7-7 and TRBJ2-5; TRBD1 agrees at 7 bases. Germline loops: CDR1 SSHAT, CDR2 FNYEAQ (reference sequence). The CDR3 is 14 amino acids. Here the CDR3 reads CASSPGQLQETQYF. The CDR3 coding sequence is TGCGCCAGCAGCCCGGGACAGCTCCAAGAGACCCAGTACTTC.

This clonotype was observed at least ten times. This sequence joins TRBV7-2 and TRBJ2-7, with 8 positions matching TRBD1. CDR3 length equals 14 residues. Per germline, CDR1 SGHTA and CDR2 FQGNSA. Trimming removed 6 bases from V and 2 bases from J; junction bases left unmatched: 6. The CDR3 here is CASRPQGGPYEQYF. The CDR3 DNA is TGTGCCAGCAGGCCACAGGGGGGCCCCTACGAGCAGTACTTC.

The chain combines TRBV12-3 or TRBV12-4 with TRBJ2-3; 7 bases agree with TRBD2. The CDR3 consists of 15 residues. Trimming at V came to 4 bases and at J to 4 bases, leaving 8 bases not matched to a gene. CDR3: CASSYGTTMADTQYF. The CDR3 DNA follows: TGTGCCAGCAGTTACGGGACTACTATGGCAGATACGCAGTATTTT.